The 18 T cell receptor beta chains in this list originate from one sample, sequenced in a study of T cells after yellow fever vaccination. TCRdb itself ran the 5' RACE reads through MiXCR, one entry per CDR3 protein. The sample lists about 550,000 distinct CDR3 sequences, about a fifth occurring once. The starting material was PBMCs, obtained 15 days after the yellow fever booster vaccination. All receptors derive from a man aged 25-45 years who received the YFV17D yellow fever vaccine.

The V call is TRBV25-1, the J call TRBJ2-3; the match to TRBD2 covers 15 bases. This CDR3 comprises 16 residues. The J segment lost 8 bases and the V segment lost 2 bases, leaving 5 bases of the junction unmatched. CDR1 is MGHDK and CDR2 is SYGVNS in the germline V gene. CDR3 region: CASSETRTSGRATQYF. CDR3 nucleotides: TGTGCCAGCAGTGAAACCAGGACTAGCGGGAGGGCTACGCAGTATTTT.

This clonotype appeared a few times. This sequence joins TRBV7-2 and TRBJ2-5, with TRBD2 matching 9 bases. The CDR3 runs to 16 residues. Germline CDR1 reads SGHTA; CDR2 reads FQGNSA. With 3 bases clipped from V and 3 bases from J, the junction kept 8 bases outside the gene matches. Here the CDR3 DNA reads TGTGCCAGCAGCTTCCAACCGGGACTAGCAGAAGAGACCCAGTACTTC. Translating it yields CASSFQPGLAEETQYF.

This chain connects TRBV12-3 or TRBV12-4 to TRBJ2-6; no clear D gene. Trimming took off 2 bases at V and 8 bases at J, with 10 bases between the two ends. CDR3 length: 14 residues. Here the CDR3 DNA reads TGTGCCAGCAGTTTAAACAGCCCCCCCAACGTCCTGACTTTC. This encodes CASSLNSPPNVLTF.

The chain links TRBV5-4 to TRBJ2-3; 11 bases are a match to TRBD2. The ends lost 5 bases at V and 2 bases at J; junction bases unmatched: 4. The CDR3 has 15 residues. Germline CDR1 reads SGHNT; CDR2 reads YYREEE (reference sequence). The DNA for the CDR3 is TGTGCCAGCAGGTCGGGACTAGCGGTCACAGATACGCAGTATTTT. Protein sequence: CASRSGLAVTDTQYF.

This clonotype turned up a few times. CDR3 loop: CASSPLAGGWGNEQFF. CDR3 nucleotide sequence: TGTGCCAGCAGCCCCCTAGCGGGAGGGTGGGGCAATGAGCAGTTCTTC. The chain employs TRBV14 and TRBJ2-1, with 12 positions matching TRBD2. Losses at the gene ends were 4 bases for V and 6 bases for J; bases not matched to a gene: 7. The CDR3 totals 16 residues. Germline CDR1 is SGHDN and CDR2 is FVKESK.

The CDR3 bases are TGTGCCAGCAGTTTTTTGGCTACGCAGTATTTT. It specifies CASSFLATQYF. The chain combines TRBV12-3 or TRBV12-4 with TRBJ2-3; no clear D. This CDR3 is built from 11 residues. The ends were cut back, 3 bases at V and 8 bases at J, with 6 bases in the middle.

V is TRBV5-1 and J is TRBJ2-3; no definite D call. V was shortened by 7 bases and J by 2 bases, with 14 bases between the two germline ends. The CDR3 spans 14 residues. Germline values: CDR1 SGHRS, CDR2 YFSETQ. The CDR3 is CASCWAASTDTQYF. CDR3 nucleotide sequence: TGCGCCAGCTGCTGGGCCGCGTCCACAGATACGCAGTATTTT.

The sample holds a few counts of this clonotype. The rearrangement uses TRBV7-9 and TRBJ2-3; D uncertain. The CDR3 has 16 residues. Trimming pared 5 bases from V and 3 bases from J, leaving 18 bases between. Germline V gene lookup returns CDR1 SEHNR and CDR2 FQNEAQ (reference sequence). The DNA for the CDR3 is TGTGCCAGCAGCCCCCCGTGGGCCTCGGGTACAGATACGCAGTATTTT. This translates into CASSPPWASGTDTQYF.

This chain connects TRBV5-1 to TRBJ2-1; 7 bases agree with TRBD2. V was clipped by 0 bases and J by 3 bases; unmatched bases: 3. The germline gives CDR1 SGHRS, CDR2 YFSETQ. The CDR3 has 15 residues. The CDR3 DNA sequence: TGCGCCAGCAGCTTGGCGCAGCGGGACTACAATGAGCAGTTCTTC. It encodes CASSLAQRDYNEQFF.

The chain is built from TRBV2 and TRBJ1-1; possibly TRBD1 for D (5 bases). V lost 7 bases to trimming and J lost 0 bases, with 12 bases between them. This CDR3 has 14 residues. Germline values: CDR1 SNHLY, CDR2 FYNNEI. The CDR3 coding sequence is TGTGCCAGCACCGAACGGGGGATGAACACTGAAGCTTTCTTT. Translating it yields CASTERGMNTEAFF. Full variable domain (outside the CDR3, taken from reference TRBV2 and TRBJ1-1): EPEVTQTPSHQVTQMGQEVILRCVPISNHLYFYWYRQILGQKVEFLVSFYNNEISEKSEIFDDQFSVERPDGSNFTLKIRSTKLEDSAMYFCASTERGMNTEAFFGQGTRLTVV.

J is TRBJ1-4 and V is TRBV27; no definite D call. Germline CDR1 and CDR2: MNHEY and SMNVEV (reference sequence). The ends were cut back, 4 bases at V and 8 bases at J, with 14 bases in the middle. The CDR3 covers 14 residues. The CDR3 reads CASSSGPRREKLFF. The CDR3 nucleotides are TGTGCCAGCAGTTCAGGTCCCCGCCGGGAAAAACTGTTTTTT.

The CDR3 is CSVTGDSNTGELFF. The CDR3 DNA is TGCAGCGTCACAGGGGATTCGAACACCGGGGAGCTGTTTTTT. V gene TRBV29-1 combines with J gene TRBJ2-2; 7 positions agree with TRBD1. Germline CDR1 is SQVTM and CDR2 is ANQGSEA. The V segment lost 6 bases and the J segment 0 bases; nucleotides outside the gene matches: 4. This CDR3 has 14 residues.

The chain uses TRBV21-1 and TRBJ2-1. TRBV21-1 is given as a pseudogene. The CDR3 length is 9 residues. This CDR3 is CASRFGPVF. DNA of the CDR3: TGTGCCAGCAGGTTCGGACCGGTCTTC.

The table lists this clonotype with a few counts. The chain employs TRBV5-6 and TRBJ2-1; 7 bases are a match to TRBD2. Germline CDR1 and CDR2: SGHDT and YYEEEE. This CDR3 has 15 residues. Trimming at V came to 0 bases and at J to 2 bases, leaving 2 bases not matched to a gene. The CDR3 coding sequence is TGTGCCAGCAGCTTGGGGGAGGGTACCTACAATGAGCAGTTCTTC. It specifies CASSLGEGTYNEQFF.

This chain connects TRBV25-1 to TRBJ2-5; D unclear. This CDR3 has 13 amino acids. V lost 7 bases and J 5 bases, leaving 14 bases between the germline ends. Germline values: CDR1 MGHDK, CDR2 SYGVNS. The CDR3 loop reads CASTRPGEETQYF. The CDR3 region has the DNA TGTGCCAGCACCAGGCCAGGAGAGGAGACCCAGTACTTC.

This clonotype was recorded at least ten times. The chain carries TRBV28 and TRBJ2-7, with D tentatively TRBD2 (5 bases). V was cut by 4 bases and J by 1 base, with 11 bases left in between. The germline V gene encodes CDR1 MDHEN and CDR2 SYDVKM. The CDR3 consists of 14 residues. The chain's CDR3 is CASSSQGGSYEQYF. The DNA for the CDR3 is TGTGCCAGCAGTTCTCAAGGAGGTTCCTACGAGCAGTACTTC.

This chain uses TRBV5-6 with TRBJ2-5; 7 nucleotides align to TRBD1. The CDR3 contains 17 residues. V shed 3 bases and J 5 bases; nucleotides not matched to a gene: 16. Per the germline V gene, CDR1 is SGHDT and CDR2 is YYEEEE. CDR3 DNA sequence: TGTGCCAGCAGCTCCCTTGGGGGACAGCGACAGTTTGAGACCCAGTACTTC. Protein sequence: CASSSLGGQRQFETQYF.

The chain employs TRBV7-2 and TRBJ2-5; D is possibly TRBD2 (8 bases). V dropped 1 base and J dropped 5 bases, with 17 bases sitting between them. Germline assignment: CDR1 SGHTA and CDR2 FQGNSA. The CDR3 runs 16 residues. The CDR3 here is CASSLGGSGTVETQYF. Written as DNA, the CDR3 is TGTGCCAGCAGCTTAGGTGGTAGCGGGACAGTGGAGACCCAGTACTTC.